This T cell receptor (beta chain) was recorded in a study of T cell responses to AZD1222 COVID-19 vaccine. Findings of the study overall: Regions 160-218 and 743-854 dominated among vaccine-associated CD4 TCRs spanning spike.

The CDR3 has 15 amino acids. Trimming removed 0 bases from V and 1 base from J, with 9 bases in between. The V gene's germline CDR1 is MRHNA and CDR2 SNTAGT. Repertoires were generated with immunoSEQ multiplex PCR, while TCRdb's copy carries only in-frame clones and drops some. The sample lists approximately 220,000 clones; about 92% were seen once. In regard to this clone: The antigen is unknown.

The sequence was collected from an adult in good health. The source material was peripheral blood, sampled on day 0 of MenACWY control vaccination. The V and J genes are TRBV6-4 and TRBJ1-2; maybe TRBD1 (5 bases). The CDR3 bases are TGTGCCAGCAGTGACTCCGGGGCCAGTAACTATGGCTACACCTTC. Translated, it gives CASSDSGASNYGYTF.